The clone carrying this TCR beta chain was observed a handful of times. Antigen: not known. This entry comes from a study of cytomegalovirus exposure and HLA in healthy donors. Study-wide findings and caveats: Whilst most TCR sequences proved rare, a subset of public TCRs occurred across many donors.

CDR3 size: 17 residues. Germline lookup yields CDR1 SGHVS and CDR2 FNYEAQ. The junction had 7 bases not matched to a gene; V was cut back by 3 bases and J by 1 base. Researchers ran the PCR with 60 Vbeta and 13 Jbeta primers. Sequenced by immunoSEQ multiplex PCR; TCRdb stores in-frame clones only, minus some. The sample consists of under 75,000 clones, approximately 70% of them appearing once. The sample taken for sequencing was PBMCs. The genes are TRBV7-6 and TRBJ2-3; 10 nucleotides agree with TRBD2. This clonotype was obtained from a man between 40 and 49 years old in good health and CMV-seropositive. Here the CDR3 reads CASSFETSGARTDTQYF. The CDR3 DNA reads TGTGCCAGCAGCTTCGAAACTAGCGGGGCCCGCACAGATACGCAGTATTTT.